This is a list of T cell receptor beta chains from one sample in a study of T cell changes during pregnancy in multiple sclerosis. Measured with immunoSEQ multiplex PCR; TCRdb has only the in-frame clones, and not every one. In the table there are around 60,000 clones, around nine tenths of which are singletons. The source material was peripheral blood, sampled in the third trimester of pregnancy. These receptors came from a female donor in good health, enrolled as a control in a pregnancy study. Each CDR3 is given without its conserved first and last residue. The size entry is marked missing in some rows and otherwise reads once, few, many or a size class.

TRBJ2-4,TRBV5-1,once,ASSNEGRGGSIQY
TRBJ2-1,TRBV5-1,.,ASSPLQDNEQF
TRBJ1-1,TRBV5-4,.,ASSLDLQGSTEAF
TRBJ2-5,TRBV7-8,once,ASSDTGGQETQY
TRBJ1-2,TRBV5-6,.,ASSFRDRMDYGYT
TRBJ2-7,TRBV6-1,.,ASRGSGSSYEQY
TRBJ2-2,TRBV4-3,.,ASSQMDSGGAGELF
TRBJ2-7,TRBV28,.,ASSFGQPGEQY
TRBJ2-7,TRBV4-3,.,ASSQEGSYEQY
TRBJ2-5,TRBV7-8,.,ASSLVGVQETQY
TRBJ1-5,TRBV5-4,.,ASSSRGQDQPQH
TRBJ1-4,TRBV10-3,.,AISAEGLWTNEKLF
TRBJ2-7,TRBV30,.,AWSVQGYEQY
TRBJ2-1,TRBV4-3,.,ASSQGGGESSYNEQF
TRBJ2-7,TRBV4-2,.,ASSQLPSSYEQY
TRBJ2-1,TRBV7-3,.,ASSSTSGIVQF
TRBJ2-1,TRBV28,.,ASGLKAGGRNEQF
TRBJ1-1,TRBV5-1,.,ASSLSGMGTEAF
TRBJ2-3,TRBV6-1,.,ASSAGRGTDTQY
TRBJ1-4,TRBV28,.,ASSLFFARGEKLF
TRBJ1-1,TRBV7-9,.,ARVPLSGNTEAF
TRBJ1-2,TRBV28,.,ASSLTGTGGKDGYT
TRBJ2-1,TRBV11-3,.,ASSTRQGEQF
TRBJ2-1,TRBV28,.,ASSNVQGDNEQF
TRBJ2-6,TRBV10-3,.,AISFLQTGANVLT
TRBJ2-6,TRBV2,.,ASSEARRTSGANVLT
TRBJ2-3,TRBV18,once,ASSHGGATNRYTDTQY
TRBJ2-2,TRBV4-2,.,ASSQAVRETGELF
TRBJ2-2,TRBV5-1,.,ASLLRSGGDTGELF
TRBJ1-2,TRBV29-1,.,SVEEENYGYT
TRBJ1-1,TRBV29-1,.,SAQGSGGRTEAF
TRBJ2-2,TRBV5-4,.,ASSLRDGELF
TRBJ2-2,TRBV10-3,.,AISEDITGELF
TRBJ2-2,TRBV6-4,many,ASSDSVSGGELF
TRBJ2-3,TRBV7-2,.,ASSLRGLATDTQY
TRBJ2-1,TRBV7-2,.,ASSINSGISYNEQF
TRBJ1-2,TRBV6-5,.,ASSPRASGSYGYT
TRBJ1-5,TRBV21-1,.,ASSNATGNQPQH
TRBJ2-7,TRBV13,.,ASSPSAGANEQY
TRBJ2-7,TRBV18,.,ASSPSQPGGGEQY
TRBJ1-4,TRBV5-3,.,AAWEGLTNEKLF
TRBJ1-2,TRBV10-3,.,ATTGTGDGGYT
TRBJ2-7,TRBV7-2,.,ASSLGTSDFYEQY
TRBJ2-1,TRBV11-3,.,ASSSSGNYNEQF
TRBJ1-1,TRBV5-5,.,ASSSLANTEAF
TRBJ2-3,TRBV7-6,.,ASSPGGGPQQGIDWDTQY
TRBJ2-7,TRBV7-2,.,ASSQPGQGYEQY
TRBJ2-1,TRBV15,.,ATSRPPEDEQF
TRBJ2-1,TRBV7-2,.,ASSSGQSSYNEQF
TRBJ1-5,TRBV5-6,.,ASSLAGSRSNQPQH
TRBJ2-7,TRBV7-9,once,ASSFATGKYEQY
TRBJ1-1,TRBV7-2,.,ASSFDRDTEAF
TRBJ2-1,TRBV27,.,ASSLYRVAPNNEQF
TRBJ1-1,TRBV5-6,.,ASSFGLGQVNTEAF
TRBJ2-1,TRBV28,.,ASSSPGQGTHNEQF